The next 20 T cell receptor beta chains were all read from a single sample in a study of shared clonotypes between healthy human individuals. Measured with immunoSEQ multiplex PCR; TCRdb has only the in-frame clones, and not every one. The sample carries about 2.4 million clones, about 92% recorded once. Sequenced: naive CD4+ T cells sorted from blood. Subset described: CD45RA+ positively selected. These receptors were collected from a man between 18 and 29 years old in good health.

J is TRBJ2-7 and V is TRBV5-5; tentatively, D is TRBD1 (6 bases). CDR1 and CDR2 (germline): SGHKS, YYEKEE (reference sequence). V lost 4 bases and J lost 2, with 16 bases in between. This CDR3 region has 15 residues. DNA for the CDR3: TGTGCCAGCAGCACTACAGGGAACGTTGCCTACGAGCAGTACTTC. Translation gives CASSTTGNVAYEQYF.

The chain links TRBV5-1 to TRBJ2-3; 8 bases match TRBD2. This CDR3 has 14 amino acids. Trimming took 5 bases from V and 6 from J; bases not matched to a gene: 8. Per germline, CDR1 SGHRS and CDR2 YFSETQ. The DNA of the CDR3 is TGCGCCAGCAGATCTGTAGCGGGAACTGATACGCAGTATTTT. Encoded protein: CASRSVAGTDTQYF.

The CDR3 nucleotides read TGTGCCAGCAGACAACCAAGCCAGTGCAATCAGCCCCAGCATTTT. It codes for CASRQPSQCNQPQHF. V is TRBV6-6 and J is TRBJ1-5; D is undetermined. V gave up 6 bases and J gave up 2 bases, with 14 bases separating them. The germline gives CDR1 MNHNY, CDR2 SVGAGI (reference sequence). The CDR3 has 15 residues.

This clone was counted once. The V and J genes are TRBV30 and TRBJ2-7; 9 nucleotides match TRBD1. This CDR3 comprises 14 residues. Germline V gives CDR1 GTSNPN, CDR2 SVGIG (reference sequence). Trimming at V came to 5 bases and at J to 7 bases, leaving 12 bases not matched to a gene. The CDR3 sequence: CAWLKGQGSREQYF. CDR3 DNA sequence: TGTGCCTGGTTAAAGGGACAGGGTTCTCGGGAGCAGTACTTC.

J is TRBJ1-2 and V is TRBV2; D is unclear. V dropped 5 bases and J dropped 0 bases, with 10 bases sitting between them. The CDR3 has 14 residues. Germline V gene lookup returns CDR1 SNHLY and CDR2 FYNNEI. The DNA for the CDR3 is TGTGCCAGCAGTCCCGACGGTCCTAACTATGGCTACACCTTC. This sequence encodes CASSPDGPNYGYTF.

The gene calls are TRBV28 and TRBJ2-7; a weak D match, TRBD1 (5 bases). The CDR3 is made up of 18 amino acids. Germline CDR1 is MDHEN and CDR2 is SYDVKM. The germline V and J ends were trimmed by 4 bases and 4 bases, with 26 bases remaining between them. The CDR3 nucleotides are TGTGCCAGCAGTTCCTCCAGGGCAGAGAAGGGTTTTCGGTACGAGCAGTACTTC. Translating it yields CASSSSRAEKGFRYEQYF.

The chain joins TRBV9 to TRBJ2-2, with 9 bases identical to TRBD1. CDR3 length equals 15 residues. Germline values: CDR1 SGDLS, CDR2 YYNGEE. The trim removed 4 bases at V and 3 bases at J, leaving 4 bases unmatched. This chain's CDR3 is CASSLGTGYTGELFF. The CDR3, as DNA: TGTGCCAGCAGCTTAGGGACAGGGTACACCGGGGAGCTGTTTTTT.

This rearrangement joins TRBV27 to TRBJ2-3; D ambiguous. This CDR3 is 15 amino acids long. CDR1 is MNHEY and CDR2 is SMNVEV in the germline V gene (reference sequence). Trimming pared 4 bases from V and 3 bases from J, leaving 14 bases between. CDR3 amino acids: CASSSSSAHTDTQYF. As DNA, the CDR3 is TGTGCCAGCAGTTCCTCCTCTGCTCATACAGATACGCAGTATTTT.

This clone was recorded once. The V gene is TRBV6-6, the J gene TRBJ2-1; maybe TRBD2 (6 bases). The CDR3 consists of 12 residues. Germline assignment: CDR1 MNHNY and CDR2 SVGAGI (reference sequence). V lost 0 bases to trimming and J lost 13 bases, with 10 bases between them. This chain's CDR3 is CASSYSRESQFF. The CDR3 nucleotides are TGTGCCAGCAGTTACTCCCGGGAGTCCCAGTTCTTC.

The chain uses TRBV9 and TRBJ2-1; TRBD2 matches 10 bases. Trimming took 0 bases from V and 2 from J; bases not matched to a gene: 8. The germline CDR1 and CDR2 sequences are SGDLS and YYNGEE. The CDR3 length is 18 residues. CDR3 amino acids: CASSVAMASGGTYNEQFF. CDR3 bases: TGTGCCAGCAGCGTAGCTATGGCTAGCGGGGGAACCTACAATGAGCAGTTCTTC.

The chain joins TRBV7-2 to TRBJ2-2; no definite D call. Deletions cut 3 bases from V and 1 base from J, with 12 bases between. CDR3 length equals 16 residues. The V gene's germline CDR1 is SGHTA and CDR2 FQGNSA. The CDR3 bases are TGTGCCAGCAGCTTCACGTCTGGCGGGAACACCGGGGAGCTGTTTTTT. Translation gives CASSFTSGGNTGELFF.

The chain uses TRBV6-1 and TRBJ1-6; D is uncertain. Trimming pared 9 bases from V and 2 bases from J, leaving 11 bases between. Per germline, CDR1 MNHNS and CDR2 SASEGT. The CDR3 loop spans 14 amino acids. CDR3 in amino acids: CASQKGPYNSPLHF. The CDR3 nucleotides read TGTGCCAGTCAAAAAGGCCCCTATAATTCACCCCTCCACTTT.

The chain carries TRBV19 and TRBJ2-3; 7 nucleotides line up with TRBD1. Germline V gene data show CDR1 as LNHDA and CDR2 as SQIVND (reference sequence). This CDR3 comprises 16 residues. Trimming took 6 bases from V and 5 from J; bases not matched to a gene: 14. CDR3 DNA: TGTGCCAGTAGCCAAATGAGGGCAGGGGGTAAAGATACGCAGTATTTT. It encodes CASSQMRAGGKDTQYF.

Only a few counts were recorded for this clone. The CDR3 DNA reads TGTGCCAGCAGTTTGGGAGGGGACAATCAGCCCCAGCATTTT. Its protein product is CASSLGGDNQPQHF. The chain joins TRBV28 to TRBJ1-5, with D perhaps TRBD1 (5 bases). CDR1 MDHEN and CDR2 SYDVKM come from the germline V gene. With 3 bases removed from V and 3 bases from J, the gap between germline ends came to 9 bases. This CDR3 has 14 amino acids. Full variable domain (missing parts from reference TRBV28 and TRBJ1-5): DVKVTQSSRYLVKRTGEKVFLECVQDMDHENMFWYRQDPGLGLRLIYFSYDVKMKEKGDIPEGYSVSREKKERFSLILESASTNQTSMYLCASSLGGDNQPQHFGDGTRLSIL.

This clone was detected only once. The gene calls are TRBV6-1 and TRBJ1-2; D is uncertain. Trimming shortened V by 1 base and J by 8 bases, and 14 bases separated the two germline ends. The germline gives CDR1 MNHNS, CDR2 SASEGT. The CDR3 contains 14 residues. The chain's CDR3 is CASSEGEGFKGYTF. CDR3 nucleotide sequence: TGTGCCAGCAGTGAAGGGGAAGGCTTTAAGGGCTACACCTTC.

The V call is TRBV30, the J call TRBJ2-5, with D uncertain. Per germline, CDR1 GTSNPN and CDR2 SVGIG (reference sequence). This CDR3 contains 12 residues. Trimming stripped 0 bases from V and 11 bases from J, with 13 bases between. CDR3 residues: CAWSVSGTEQYF. In DNA, the CDR3 is TGTGCCTGGAGTGTATCGGGCACTGAGCAGTACTTC.

This clone was observed once. This rearrangement joins TRBV19 to TRBJ2-1, with D perhaps TRBD1 (5 bases). Germline V lookup: CDR1 LNHDA, CDR2 SQIVND (reference sequence). Trimming stripped 0 bases from V and 10 bases from J, with 16 bases between. The CDR3 has 15 residues. In DNA, the CDR3 is TGTGCCAGTAGTATAGAGCGGACAACGAGAAGGGAGCAGTTCTTC. Protein product: CASSIERTTRREQFF.

V and J are TRBV4-3 and TRBJ2-3; the D gene is possibly TRBD2 (6 bases). V lost 8 bases, J lost 2 bases, and 14 bases lay in between. This CDR3 contains 14 residues. Looked up from germline, CDR1 is LGHNA and CDR2 is YSLEER. This chain's CDR3 is CASAGTSNTDTQYF. The DNA of the CDR3 is TGCGCCAGCGCGGGGACCTCAAACACAGATACGCAGTATTTT.

The chain recombines TRBV28 with TRBJ2-1, with D hard to call. This CDR3 has 15 residues. V was trimmed by 4 bases and J by 3 bases, leaving 13 bases between them. Looked up from germline, CDR1 is MDHEN and CDR2 is SYDVKM. In nucleotides, the CDR3 is TGTGCCAGCAGTTCAGGTCAGCTACGCTACAATGAGCAGTTCTTC. Translation gives CASSSGQLRYNEQFF. Full variable domain (remainder filled in from reference TRBV28 and TRBJ2-1): DVKVTQSSRYLVKRTGEKVFLECVQDMDHENMFWYRQDPGLGLRLIYFSYDVKMKEKGDIPEGYSVSREKKERFSLILESASTNQTSMYLCASSSGQLRYNEQFFGPGTRLTVL.

V usage is TRBV5-5 and J usage is TRBJ1-2, with no clear D. The CDR3 is made up of 14 amino acids. Germline values: CDR1 SGHKS, CDR2 YYEKEE (reference sequence). Trimming took off 3 bases at V and 5 bases at J, with 14 bases between the two ends. The chain's CDR3 is CASSSRTGPYGYTF. CDR3 coding DNA: TGTGCCAGCAGCTCGAGAACCGGACCTTATGGCTACACCTTC. Using reference TRBV5-5 and TRBJ1-2 for the parts outside the CDR3, the full variable domain is DAGVTQSPTHLIKTRGQQVTLRCSPISGHKSVSWYQQVLGQGPQFIFQYYEKEERGRGNFPDRFSARQFPNYSSELNVNALLLGDSALYLCASSSRTGPYGYTFGSGTRLTVV.